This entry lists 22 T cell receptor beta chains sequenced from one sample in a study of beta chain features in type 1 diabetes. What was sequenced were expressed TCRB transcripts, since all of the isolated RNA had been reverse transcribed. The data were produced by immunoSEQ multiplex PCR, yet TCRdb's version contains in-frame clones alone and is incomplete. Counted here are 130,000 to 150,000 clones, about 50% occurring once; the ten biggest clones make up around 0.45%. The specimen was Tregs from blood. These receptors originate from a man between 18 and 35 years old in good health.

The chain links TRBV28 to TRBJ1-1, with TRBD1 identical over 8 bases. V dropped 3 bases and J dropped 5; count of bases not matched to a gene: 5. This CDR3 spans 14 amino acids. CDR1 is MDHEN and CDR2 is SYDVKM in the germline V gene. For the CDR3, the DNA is TGTGCCAGCAGTTTCCAGGGGGCGGTGACTGAAGCTTTCTTT. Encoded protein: CASSFQGAVTEAFF.

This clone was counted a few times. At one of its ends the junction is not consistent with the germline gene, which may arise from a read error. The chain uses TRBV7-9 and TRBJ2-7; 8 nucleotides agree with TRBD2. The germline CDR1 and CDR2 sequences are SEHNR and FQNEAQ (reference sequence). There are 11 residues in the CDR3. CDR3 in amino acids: CASSSQREPSF. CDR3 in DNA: TGTGCCAGCAGCTCCCAGCGGGAGCCCTCATTC.

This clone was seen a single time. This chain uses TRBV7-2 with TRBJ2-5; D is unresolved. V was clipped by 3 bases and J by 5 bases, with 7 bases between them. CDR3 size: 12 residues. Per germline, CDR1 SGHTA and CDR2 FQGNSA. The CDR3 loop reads CASSLIEETQYF. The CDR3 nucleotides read TGTGCCAGCAGCTTGATTGAGGAGACCCAGTACTTC.

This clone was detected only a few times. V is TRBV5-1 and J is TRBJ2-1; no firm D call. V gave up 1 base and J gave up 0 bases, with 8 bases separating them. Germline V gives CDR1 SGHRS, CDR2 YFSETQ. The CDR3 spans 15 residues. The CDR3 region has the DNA TGCGCCAGCAGCTTGATTGAGAGCTCCTACAATGAGCAGTTCTTC. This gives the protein CASSLIESSYNEQFF.

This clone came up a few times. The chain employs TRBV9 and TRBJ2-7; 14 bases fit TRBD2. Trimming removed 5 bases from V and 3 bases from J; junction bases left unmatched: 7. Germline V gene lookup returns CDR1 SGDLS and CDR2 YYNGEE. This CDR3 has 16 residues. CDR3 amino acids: CASSDGLAGGLYEQYF. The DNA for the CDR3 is TGTGCCAGCAGTGACGGACTAGCGGGGGGTCTCTACGAGCAGTACTTC. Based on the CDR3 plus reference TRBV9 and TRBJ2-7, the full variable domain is DSGVTQTPKHLITATGQRVTLRCSPRSGDLSVYWYQQSLDQGLQFLIQYYNGEERAKGNILERFSAQQFPDLHSELNLSSLELGDSALYFCASSDGLAGGLYEQYFGPGTRLTVT.

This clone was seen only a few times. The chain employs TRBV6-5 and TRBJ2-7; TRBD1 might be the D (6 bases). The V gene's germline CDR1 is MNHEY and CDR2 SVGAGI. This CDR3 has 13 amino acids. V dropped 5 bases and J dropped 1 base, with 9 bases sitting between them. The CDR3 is CASSPQGSYEQYF. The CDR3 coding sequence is TGTGCCAGCAGTCCACAGGGATCCTACGAGCAGTACTTC.

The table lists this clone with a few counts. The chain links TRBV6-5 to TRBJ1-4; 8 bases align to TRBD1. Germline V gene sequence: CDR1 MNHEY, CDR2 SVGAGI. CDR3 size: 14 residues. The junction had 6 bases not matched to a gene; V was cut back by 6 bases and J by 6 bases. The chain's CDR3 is CASSSGTGYEKLFF. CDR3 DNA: TGTGCCAGCAGCTCCGGGACAGGCTATGAAAAACTGTTTTTT.

CDR3 amino acids: CASSPGGAGPLEQYF. CDR3 sequence (DNA): TGTGCCAGCAGCCCAGGCGGGGCGGGGCCCCTCGAGCAGTACTTC. V is TRBV7-2 and J is TRBJ2-7, with D possibly matching TRBD2 (6 bases). With 5 bases removed from V and 6 bases from J, the gap between germline ends came to 20 bases. Germline CDR1 is SGHTA and CDR2 is FQGNSA. The CDR3 loop spans 15 amino acids. Drawing the rest from reference TRBV7-2 and TRBJ2-7, the complete variable domain is GAGVSQSPSNKVTEKGKDVELRCDPISGHTALYWYRQSLGQGLEFLIYFQGNSAPDKSGLPSDRFSAERTGGSVSTLTIQRTQQEDSAVYLCASSPGGAGPLEQYFGPGTRLTVT.

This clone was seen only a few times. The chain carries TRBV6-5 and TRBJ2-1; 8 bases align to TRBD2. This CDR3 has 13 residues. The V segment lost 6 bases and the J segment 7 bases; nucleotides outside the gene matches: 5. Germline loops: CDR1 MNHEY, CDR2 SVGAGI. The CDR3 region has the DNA TGTGCCAGCAGGCTAGCGGGTAGAAATGAGCAGTTCTTC. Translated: CASRLAGRNEQFF.

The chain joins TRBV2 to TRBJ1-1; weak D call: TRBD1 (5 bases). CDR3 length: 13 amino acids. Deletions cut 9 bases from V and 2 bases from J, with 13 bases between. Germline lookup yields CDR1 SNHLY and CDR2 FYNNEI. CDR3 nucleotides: TGTGCCAGTCGGACAACTTCCAACACTGAAGCTTTCTTT. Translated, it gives CASRTTSNTEAFF. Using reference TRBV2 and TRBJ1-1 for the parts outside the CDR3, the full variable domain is EPEVTQTPSHQVTQMGQEVILRCVPISNHLYFYWYRQILGQKVEFLVSFYNNEISEKSEIFDDQFSVERPDGSNFTLKIRSTKLEDSAMYFCASRTTSNTEAFFGQGTRLTVV.

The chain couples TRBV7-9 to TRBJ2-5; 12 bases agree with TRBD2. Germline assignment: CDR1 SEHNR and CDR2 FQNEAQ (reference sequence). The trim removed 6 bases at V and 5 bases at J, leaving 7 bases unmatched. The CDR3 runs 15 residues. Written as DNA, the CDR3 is TGTGCCAGCAGAACCGGGACTAGCGGGTTCGAGACCCAGTACTTC. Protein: CASRTGTSGFETQYF.

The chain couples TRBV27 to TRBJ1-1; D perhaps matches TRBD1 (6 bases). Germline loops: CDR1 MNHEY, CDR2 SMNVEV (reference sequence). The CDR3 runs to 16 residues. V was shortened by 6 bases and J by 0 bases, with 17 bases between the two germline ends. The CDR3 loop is CASSRRPDRMNTEAFF. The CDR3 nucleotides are TGTGCCAGCAGCCGAAGACCGGACAGAATGAACACTGAAGCTTTCTTT.

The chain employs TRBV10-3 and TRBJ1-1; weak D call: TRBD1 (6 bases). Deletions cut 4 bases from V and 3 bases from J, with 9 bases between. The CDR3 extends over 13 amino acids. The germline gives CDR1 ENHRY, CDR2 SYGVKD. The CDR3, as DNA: TGTGCCATCAGTGCCCAGGGGTACACTGAAGCTTTCTTT. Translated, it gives CAISAQGYTEAFF.

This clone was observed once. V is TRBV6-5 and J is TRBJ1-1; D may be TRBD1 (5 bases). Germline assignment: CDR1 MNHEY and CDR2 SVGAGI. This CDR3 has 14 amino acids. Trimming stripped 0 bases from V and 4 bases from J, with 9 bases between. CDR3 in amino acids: CASSYSGATTEAFF. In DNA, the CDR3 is TGTGCCAGCAGTTACTCAGGGGCAACCACTGAAGCTTTCTTT.

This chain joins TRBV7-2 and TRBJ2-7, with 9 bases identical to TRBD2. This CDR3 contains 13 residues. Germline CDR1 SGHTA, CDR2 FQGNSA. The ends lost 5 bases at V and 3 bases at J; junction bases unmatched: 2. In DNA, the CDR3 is TGTGCCAGCAGCGCTAGCGGGAACTACGAGCAGTACTTC. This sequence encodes CASSASGNYEQYF.

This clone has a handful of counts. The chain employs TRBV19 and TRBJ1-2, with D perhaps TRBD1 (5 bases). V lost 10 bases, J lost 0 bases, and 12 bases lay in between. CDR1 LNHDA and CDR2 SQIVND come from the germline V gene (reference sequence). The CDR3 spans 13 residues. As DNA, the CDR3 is TGTGCCACCCGGGACTCCACTAACTATGGCTACACCTTC. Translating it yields CATRDSTNYGYTF.

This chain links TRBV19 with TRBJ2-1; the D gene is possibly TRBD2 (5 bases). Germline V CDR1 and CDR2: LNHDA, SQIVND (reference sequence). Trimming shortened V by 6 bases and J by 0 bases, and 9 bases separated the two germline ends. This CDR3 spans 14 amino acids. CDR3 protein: CASRSGSSYNEQFF. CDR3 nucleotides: TGTGCCAGTAGGAGCGGAAGCTCCTACAATGAGCAGTTCTTC.

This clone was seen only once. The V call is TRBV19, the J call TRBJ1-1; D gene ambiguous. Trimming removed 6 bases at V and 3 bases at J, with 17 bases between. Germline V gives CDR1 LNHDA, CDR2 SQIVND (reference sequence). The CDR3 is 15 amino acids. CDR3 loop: CASRAPGYSDTEAFF. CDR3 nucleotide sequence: TGTGCCAGTAGGGCCCCGGGGTACAGCGACACTGAAGCTTTCTTT.

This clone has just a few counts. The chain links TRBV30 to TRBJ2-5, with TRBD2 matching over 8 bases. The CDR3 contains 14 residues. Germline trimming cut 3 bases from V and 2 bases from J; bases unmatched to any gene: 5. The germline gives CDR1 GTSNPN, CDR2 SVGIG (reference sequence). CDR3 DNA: TGTGCCTGGAGCCAACTAGCGGTACAAGAGACCCAGTACTTC. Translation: CAWSQLAVQETQYF. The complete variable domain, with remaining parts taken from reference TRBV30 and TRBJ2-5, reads SQTIHQWPATLVQPVGSPLSLECTVEGTSNPNLYWYRQAAGRGLQLLFYSVGIGQISSEVPQNLSASRPQDRQFILSSKKLLLSDSGFYLCAWSQLAVQETQYFGPGTRLLVL.

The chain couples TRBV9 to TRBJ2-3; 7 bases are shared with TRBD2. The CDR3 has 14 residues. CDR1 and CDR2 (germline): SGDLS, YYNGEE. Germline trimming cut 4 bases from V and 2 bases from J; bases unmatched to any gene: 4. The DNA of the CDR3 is TGTGCCAGCAGCTCGGGACTACACACAGATACGCAGTATTTT. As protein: CASSSGLHTDTQYF.

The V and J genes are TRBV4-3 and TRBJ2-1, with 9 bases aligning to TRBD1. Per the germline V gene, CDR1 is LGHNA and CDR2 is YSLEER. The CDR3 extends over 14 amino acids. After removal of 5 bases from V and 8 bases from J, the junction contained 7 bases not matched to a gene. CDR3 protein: CASSKLGQGHEQFF. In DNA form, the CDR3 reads TGCGCCAGCAGCAAACTGGGACAGGGCCATGAGCAGTTCTTC.

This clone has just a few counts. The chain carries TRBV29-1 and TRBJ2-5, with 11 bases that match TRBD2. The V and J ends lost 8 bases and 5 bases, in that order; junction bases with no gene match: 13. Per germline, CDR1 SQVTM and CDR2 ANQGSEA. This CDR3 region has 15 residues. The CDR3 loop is CSSLGSGRAGETQYF. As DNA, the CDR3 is TGCAGCTCATTGGGTAGCGGGAGGGCCGGGGAGACCCAGTACTTC.